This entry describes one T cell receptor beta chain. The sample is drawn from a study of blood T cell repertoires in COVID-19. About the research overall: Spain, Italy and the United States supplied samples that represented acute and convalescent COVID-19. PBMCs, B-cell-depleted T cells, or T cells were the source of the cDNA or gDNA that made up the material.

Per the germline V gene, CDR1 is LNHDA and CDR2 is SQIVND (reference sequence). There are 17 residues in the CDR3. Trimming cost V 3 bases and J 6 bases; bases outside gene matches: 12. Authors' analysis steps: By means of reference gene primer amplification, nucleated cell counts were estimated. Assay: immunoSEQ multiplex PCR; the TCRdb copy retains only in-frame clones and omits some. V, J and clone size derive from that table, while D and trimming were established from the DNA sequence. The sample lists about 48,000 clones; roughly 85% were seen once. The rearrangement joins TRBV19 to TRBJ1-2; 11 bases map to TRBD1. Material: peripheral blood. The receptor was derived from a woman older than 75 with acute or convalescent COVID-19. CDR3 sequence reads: CASSIRTGGDFVDGYTF. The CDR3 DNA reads TGTGCCAGTAGTATCCGGACAGGGGGCGACTTCGTCGATGGCTACACCTTC. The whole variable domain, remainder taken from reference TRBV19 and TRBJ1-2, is DGGITQSPKYLFRKEGQNVTLSCEQNLNHDAMYWYRQDPGQGLRLIYYSQIVNDFQKGDIAEGYSVSREKKESFPLTVTSAQKNPTAFYLCASSIRTGGDFVDGYTFGSGTRLTVV.